This T cell receptor (beta chain) appears in the sequencing data of a study of blood T cell repertoires in COVID-19. Looking at the study overall: Acute and convalescent COVID-19 samples came from the United States, Italy and Spain. The cDNA or gDNA used as material had been derived from T cells, B-cell-depleted T cells, or PBMCs.

Per the germline V gene, CDR1 is MNHEY and CDR2 is SMNVEV (reference sequence). The trim removed 5 bases at V and 13 bases at J, leaving 21 bases unmatched. This CDR3 has 17 residues. The protocol was immunoSEQ multiplex PCR, while the TCRdb copy is restricted to in-frame clones and leaves out a portion. The sample carries 45,000 to 60,000 clones, around 93% recorded once. V and J are TRBV27 and TRBJ1-2; 11 bases agree with TRBD1. The origin of this receptor is a man aged 45-65 years with acute or convalescent COVID-19. The sample consisted of peripheral blood. This chain's CDR3 is CASSQLRTGTGGLRLTF. The CDR3 bases are TGTGCCAGCAGTCAGCTCCGCACCGGGACAGGGGGGTTAAGACTCACCTTC.